This is a list of T cell receptor beta chains from one sample in a study of blood T cell repertoires in COVID-19. Clones were read by immunoSEQ multiplex PCR, and TCRdb kept only the in-frame ones, dropping some. The sample has about 360,000 clones; about 88% are singletons. Sequencing input: peripheral blood. These receptors originate from a human donor in a cohort sampled during active COVID-19. Both conserved end residues are part of each CDR3. The D gene is left open where the match is weak. Not every row has a clone size; where given, it reads once, few, many or a size class.

CDR3nt: TGTGCCAGCAGTTACGGAGGTACGGCTGGTCAGCCCCAGCATTTT
CDR3aa: CASSYGGTAGQPQHF
d_gene: .
abundance: .
j_gene: TRBJ1-5
v_gene: TRBV6-5

CDR3nt: TGTGCCAGCACCGTGGGACTAGCGGGAGTTACCGGGGAGCTGTTTTTT
CDR3aa: CASTVGLAGVTGELFF
d_gene: .
abundance: .
j_gene: TRBJ2-2
v_gene: TRBV21-1

CDR3nt: TGTGCCAGCAGAGACAGGGGGCTGCGTACTGAAGCTTTCTTT
CDR3aa: CASRDRGLRTEAFF
d_gene: TRBD1
abundance: few
j_gene: TRBJ1-1
v_gene: TRBV7-9

CDR3nt: TGTGCCAGCAGCTTAGCCGGGACAGGGGAGGTTTATAGCTATGGCTACACCTTC
CDR3aa: CASSLAGTGEVYSYGYTF
d_gene: TRBD1
abundance: .
j_gene: TRBJ1-2
v_gene: TRBV7-9

CDR3nt: TGCGCCAGCAGCTTGGACTGGTCCTCTGGAAACACCATATATTTT
CDR3aa: CASSLDWSSGNTIYF
d_gene: .
abundance: .
j_gene: TRBJ1-3
v_gene: TRBV5-1

CDR3nt: TGTGCCAGCAGTAGACTCGGGAACGAGCAGTACTTC
CDR3aa: CASSRLGNEQYF
d_gene: .
abundance: .
j_gene: TRBJ2-7
v_gene: TRBV2

CDR3nt: TGCGCCAGCAGCCTCCGGGACAAAAAAGGTCAGCCCCAGCATTTT
CDR3aa: CASSLRDKKGQPQHF
d_gene: .
abundance: .
j_gene: TRBJ1-5
v_gene: TRBV4-1

CDR3nt: TGCAGTGCTAGTAGGGCTTACAGGGTATGGGGCTACACCTTC
CDR3aa: CSASRAYRVWGYTF
d_gene: .
abundance: .
j_gene: TRBJ1-2
v_gene: TRBV20-1

CDR3nt: TGTGCCACGGGGGGAGGTTCACCCCTCCACTTT
CDR3aa: CATGGGSPLHF
d_gene: .
abundance: .
j_gene: TRBJ1-6
v_gene: TRBV6-5

CDR3nt: TGCGCCAGCAGCCCGCGCGAGGGATCCCAGAATAATTCACCCCTCCACTTT
CDR3aa: CASSPREGSQNNSPLHF
d_gene: .
abundance: .
j_gene: TRBJ1-6
v_gene: TRBV5-1

CDR3nt: TGTGCCAGCAGCCAAGAAGGGGAATCCTATAATTCACCCCTCCACTTT
CDR3aa: CASSQEGESYNSPLHF
d_gene: .
abundance: .
j_gene: TRBJ1-6
v_gene: TRBV3-1/TRBV3-2

CDR3nt: TGTGCCATCACCCCAGGACAGGGGGGCGTGCAGTACTTC
CDR3aa: CAITPGQGGVQYF
d_gene: TRBD1
abundance: .
j_gene: TRBJ2-7
v_gene: TRBV10-3

CDR3nt: TGTGCCAGCTCACCAACAGCCAACAATGAGCAGTTCTTC
CDR3aa: CASSPTANNEQFF
d_gene: .
abundance: few
j_gene: TRBJ2-1
v_gene: TRBV18

CDR3nt: TGTGCCAGCAGCCCGGGACAGGGCGCCTACGAGCAGTACTTC
CDR3aa: CASSPGQGAYEQYF
d_gene: TRBD1
abundance: .
j_gene: TRBJ2-7
v_gene: TRBV7-9

CDR3nt: TGTGCCAGCAGTTTTAACCATCAGCGAGAGACCCAGTACTTC
CDR3aa: CASSFNHQRETQYF
d_gene: .
abundance: .
j_gene: TRBJ2-5
v_gene: TRBV6-5

CDR3nt: TGTGCCTGGAGGGACACACCGATTTCACCCCTCCACTTT
CDR3aa: CAWRDTPISPLHF
d_gene: .
abundance: .
j_gene: TRBJ1-6
v_gene: TRBV30

CDR3nt: TGTGCCAGCAGAAAACCGGGGGGGCAAGAAAACATTCAGTACTTC
CDR3aa: CASRKPGGQENIQYF
d_gene: TRBD2
abundance: .
j_gene: TRBJ2-4
v_gene: TRBV11-2

CDR3nt: TGCAGCGTTGAGGCGGGGCCACCGGCAGCCTACGAGCAGTACTTC
CDR3aa: CSVEAGPPAAYEQYF
d_gene: .
abundance: .
j_gene: TRBJ2-7
v_gene: TRBV29-1

CDR3nt: TGTGCCAGCAGGCCAGGACTAGCGCGGAGCACAGATACGCAGTATTTT
CDR3aa: CASRPGLARSTDTQYF
d_gene: TRBD2
abundance: .
j_gene: TRBJ2-3
v_gene: TRBV9

CDR3nt: TGTGCCAGCTTTGGGGGAGGGAACACCGGGGAGCTGTTTTTT
CDR3aa: CASFGGGNTGELFF
d_gene: .
abundance: .
j_gene: TRBJ2-2
v_gene: TRBV28

CDR3nt: TGCGCCAGCAGCCTATCCTGGACAGGGGGTGATTCCTACGAGCAGTACTTC
CDR3aa: CASSLSWTGGDSYEQYF
d_gene: TRBD1
abundance: once
j_gene: TRBJ2-7
v_gene: TRBV4-1

CDR3nt: TGTGCCAGCAGCCACCACCGGGGTGGGAACACTGAAGCTTTCTTT
CDR3aa: CASSHHRGGNTEAFF
d_gene: .
abundance: .
j_gene: TRBJ1-1
v_gene: TRBV28

CDR3nt: TGTGCCAGCAGCTTAGATAGAGGCACTGAAGCTTTCTTT
CDR3aa: CASSLDRGTEAFF
d_gene: .
abundance: few
j_gene: TRBJ1-1
v_gene: TRBV11-2

CDR3nt: TGTGCCAGCAGCTTGGGGACAGTGGAGGTGGATACGCAGTATTTT
CDR3aa: CASSLGTVEVDTQYF
d_gene: TRBD1
abundance: .
j_gene: TRBJ2-3
v_gene: TRBV7-6